This TCR beta chain was identified during a study of vaccination and CD4 T cells after COVID-19. Study context: It was a median about 93 days after diagnosis, with a range of 35 to 161, that post-COVID samples were drawn.

Indicated treatment: 10-day PBMC culture with coronavirus spike peptide pools or control peptides (ViraFEST assay). This clonotype is judged medium-sized. Its specificity is not known. Oncomine TCR Beta short-read sequencing was applied to DNA from cultured CD4+ T cells. TCRdb reprocessed the PCR reads with MiXCR, giving one entry per CDR3 protein. The sample shows over 20,000 distinct CDR3 sequences, around two fifths of them seen only once. The germline V and J ends were trimmed by 5 bases and 7 bases, with 17 bases remaining between them. Germline V CDR1 and CDR2: SGHTA, FQGNSA. The length of the CDR3 is 14 residues.

The gene calls are TRBV7-2 and TRBJ1-2; tentatively, D is TRBD1 (6 bases). Sequencing input: CD4+ T cells from blood, cultured in vitro. This TCR came from a human donor who had recovered from COVID-19. CDR3 sequence reads: CASSQQGLGGGYTF. CDR3 DNA sequence: TGTGCCAGCAGCCAACAGGGTCTAGGGGGTGGCTACACCTTC.